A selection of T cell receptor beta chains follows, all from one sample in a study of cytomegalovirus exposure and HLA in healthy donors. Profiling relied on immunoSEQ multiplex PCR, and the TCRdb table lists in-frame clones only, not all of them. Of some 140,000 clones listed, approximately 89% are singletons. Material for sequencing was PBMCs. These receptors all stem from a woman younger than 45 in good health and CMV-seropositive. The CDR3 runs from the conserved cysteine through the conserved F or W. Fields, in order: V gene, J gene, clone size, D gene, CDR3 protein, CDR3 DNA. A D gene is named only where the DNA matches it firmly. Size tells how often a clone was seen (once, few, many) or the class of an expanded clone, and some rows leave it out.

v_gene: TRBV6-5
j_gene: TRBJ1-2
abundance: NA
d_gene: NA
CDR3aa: CASSSLLGARHYGYTF
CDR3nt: TGTGCCAGCAGTTCCCTTCTGGGGGCCCGACACTATGGCTACACCTTC

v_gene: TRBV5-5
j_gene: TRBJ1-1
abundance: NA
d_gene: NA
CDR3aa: CASSLGVNTEAFF
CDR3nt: TGTGCCAGCAGCTTGGGAGTAAACACTGAAGCTTTCTTT

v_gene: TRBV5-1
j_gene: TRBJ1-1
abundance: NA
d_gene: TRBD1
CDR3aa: CASRQGADTEAFF
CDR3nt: TGCGCCAGCCGACAGGGGGCTGACACTGAAGCTTTCTTT

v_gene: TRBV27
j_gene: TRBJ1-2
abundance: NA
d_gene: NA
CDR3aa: CASSFQQVGYGYTF
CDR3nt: TGTGCCAGCAGTTTTCAACAGGTCGGCTATGGCTACACCTTC

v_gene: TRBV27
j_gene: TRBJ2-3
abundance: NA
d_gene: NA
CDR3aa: CASRPWGGGTDTQYF
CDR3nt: TGTGCCAGCAGACCTTGGGGCGGGGGCACAGATACGCAGTATTTT

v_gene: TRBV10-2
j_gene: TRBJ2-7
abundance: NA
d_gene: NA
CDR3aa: CASSVRPAAYEQYF
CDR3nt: TGCGCCAGCAGTGTGCGGCCTGCTGCCTACGAGCAGTACTTC

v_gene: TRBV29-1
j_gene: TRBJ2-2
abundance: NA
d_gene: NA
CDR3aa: CSSRGARAGELFF
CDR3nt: TGCAGCTCTCGGGGGGCGCGAGCCGGGGAGCTGTTTTTT

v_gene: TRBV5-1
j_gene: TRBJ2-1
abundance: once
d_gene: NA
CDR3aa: CASSSGLYNEQFF
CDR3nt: TGCGCCAGCAGCTCGGGATTATACAATGAGCAGTTCTTC

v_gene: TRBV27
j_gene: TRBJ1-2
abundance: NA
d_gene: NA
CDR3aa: CATPPIINYGYTF
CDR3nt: TGTGCCACCCCGCCTATTATTAACTATGGCTACACCTTC

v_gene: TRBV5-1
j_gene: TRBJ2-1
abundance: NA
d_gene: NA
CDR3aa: CASSLGGVRGNEQFF
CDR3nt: TGCGCCAGCAGCTTGGGGGGGGTACGAGGCAATGAGCAGTTCTTC

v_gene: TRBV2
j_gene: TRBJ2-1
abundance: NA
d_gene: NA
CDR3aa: CGSLYSSYNEQFF
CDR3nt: TGCGGTAGCCTTTATTCCTCCTACAATGAGCAGTTCTTC

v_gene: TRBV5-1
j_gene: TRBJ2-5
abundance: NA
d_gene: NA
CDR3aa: CASSVLGGETQYF
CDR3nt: TGCGCCAGCAGCGTACTAGGAGGTGAGACCCAGTACTTC

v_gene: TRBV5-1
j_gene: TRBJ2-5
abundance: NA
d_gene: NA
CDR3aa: CASTGQETQYF
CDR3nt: TGCGCCAGCACCGGCCAAGAGACCCAGTACTTC

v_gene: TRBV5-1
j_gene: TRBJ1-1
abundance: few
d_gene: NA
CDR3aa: CASSPLSKNTEAFF
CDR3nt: TGCGCCAGCAGCCCACTTTCCAAAAACACTGAAGCTTTCTTT

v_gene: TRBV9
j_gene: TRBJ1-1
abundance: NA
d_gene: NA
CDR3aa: CASSVRGFGDTEAFF
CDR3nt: TGTGCCAGCAGCGTAAGGGGGTTTGGGGACACTGAAGCTTTCTTT

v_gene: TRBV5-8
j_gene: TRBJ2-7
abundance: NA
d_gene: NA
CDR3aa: CATGQFYEQYF
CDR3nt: TGTGCCACTGGACAGTTCTACGAGCAGTACTTC

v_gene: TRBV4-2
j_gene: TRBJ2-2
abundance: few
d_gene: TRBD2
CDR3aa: CASSQAGRGTGELFF
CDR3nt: TGTGCCAGCAGCCAAGCCGGGAGGGGGACCGGGGAGCTGTTTTTT

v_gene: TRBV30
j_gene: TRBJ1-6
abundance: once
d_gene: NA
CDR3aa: CAWSVHPNSPLHF
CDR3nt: TGTGCCTGGAGTGTACACCCGAATTCACCCCTCCACTTT

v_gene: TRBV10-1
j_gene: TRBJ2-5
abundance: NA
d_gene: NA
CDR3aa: CASHPVGVDLDQETQYF
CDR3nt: TGCGCCAGCCACCCGGTAGGGGTCGATTTGGACCAAGAGACCCAGTACTTC

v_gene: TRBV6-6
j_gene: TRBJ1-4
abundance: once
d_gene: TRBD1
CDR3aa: CASIQDRAREKLFF
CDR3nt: TGTGCCAGCATACAGGACAGGGCGCGTGAAAAACTGTTTTTT

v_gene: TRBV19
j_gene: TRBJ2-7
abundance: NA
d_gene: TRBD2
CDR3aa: CASSPGDYSYEQYF
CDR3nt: TGTGCCAGTAGCCCGGGGGACTACAGCTACGAGCAGTACTTC

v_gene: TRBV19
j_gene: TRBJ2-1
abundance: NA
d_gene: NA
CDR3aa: CASSISGYNEQFF
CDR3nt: TGTGCCAGTAGTATATCCGGGTACAATGAGCAGTTCTTC